This T cell receptor beta chain stems from a study of shared clonotypes between healthy human individuals. The study, taken as a whole, reports: Lower generation probabilities were found for non-shared clonotypes than for those shared by all four donors. Estimated richness values were generally larger in naive subsets than in memory subsets.

CD45RO negativity and positive selection for CCR7 defined naive CD8 cells, a population that excluded terminally differentiated effector memory CD45RA+ cells. The germline CDR1 and CDR2 sequences are SEHNR and FQNEAQ (reference sequence). This CDR3 spans 14 amino acids. V was clipped by 1 base and J by 3 bases, with 6 bases between them. On this clone: Its target is unknown.

When replicate PCRs were run on sorted subsets, they used roughly 0.2 ug DNA, about 30,000 T cell genomes. Data came from immunoSEQ multiplex PCR; TCRdb stores just in-frame clones and leaves some out. Among under 850,000 clones listed, around 93% were seen once. The chain uses TRBV7-9 and TRBJ2-2; no clear D gene. This receptor was taken from a man between 25 and 39 years old in good health. What was sequenced was naive CD8+ T cells sorted from blood. CDR3 coding DNA: TGTGCCAGCAGCTTAGAAGGGTACACCGGGGAGCTGTTTTTT. This encodes CASSLEGYTGELFF. Looking up the rest from reference TRBV7-9 and TRBJ2-2 gives the full variable domain: DTGVSQNPRHKITKRGQNVTFRCDPISEHNRLYWYRQTLGQGPEFLTYFQNEAQLEKSRLLSDRFSAERPKGSFSTLEIQRTEQGDSAMYLCASSLEGYTGELFFGEGSRLTVL.